This T cell receptor (beta chain) appears in the sequencing data of a study of CD8 T cells in ankylosing spondylitis. Study results and caveats: Roughly 8 highly homologous variants made up a TCR beta motif, and this motif appeared characteristic of ankylosing spondylitis blood. A CD8+ phenotype characterized the disease-linked clones, which were relatively rare in peripheral blood. In the blood and synovial fluid of reactive arthritis, some motif variants had been previously reported. From matched ankylosing spondylitis synovial fluid, disease-linked clones were reportedly recovered at significantly enriched levels.

By quantitative 5'-RACE with molecular barcodes, the TCR beta libraries were made. TCRdb processed the 5' RACE reads anew with MiXCR; each CDR3 protein has one entry. The sample comprises about 480,000 distinct CDR3 sequences, about 15% of which are singletons, and approximately 1% rests with the top ten. Comments on this clonotype: Its antigen is undetermined.

The material sequenced was blood, either unsorted or a sorted T cell fraction (not recorded which). This TCR was recovered from a male donor with ankylosing spondylitis.

CDR3 in DNA: TGTGCCATCAGTGCCTTAGGGACCCCTAATCAGCCCCAGCATTTT. This encodes CAISALGTPNQPQHF. The V gene is TRBV10-3, the J gene TRBJ1-5, with a tentative D call TRBD1 (5 bases). Trimming removed 4 bases from V and 4 bases from J, with 14 bases in between. This CDR3 is built from 15 residues. CDR1 is ENHRY and CDR2 is SYGVKD in the germline V gene.